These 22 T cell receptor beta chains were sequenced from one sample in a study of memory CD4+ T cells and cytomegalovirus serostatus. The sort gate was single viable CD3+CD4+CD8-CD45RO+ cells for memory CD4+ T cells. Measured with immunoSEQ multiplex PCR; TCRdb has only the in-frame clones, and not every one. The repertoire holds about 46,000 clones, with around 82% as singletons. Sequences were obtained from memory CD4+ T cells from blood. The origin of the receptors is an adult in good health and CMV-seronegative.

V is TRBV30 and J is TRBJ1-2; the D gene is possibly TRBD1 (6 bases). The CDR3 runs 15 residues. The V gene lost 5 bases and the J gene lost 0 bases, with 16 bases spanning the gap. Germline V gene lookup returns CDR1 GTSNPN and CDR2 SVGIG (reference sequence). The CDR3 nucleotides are TGTGCCTGGGGGGACTTGGGGGCCTCTAACTATGGCTACACCTTC. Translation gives CAWGDLGASNYGYTF.

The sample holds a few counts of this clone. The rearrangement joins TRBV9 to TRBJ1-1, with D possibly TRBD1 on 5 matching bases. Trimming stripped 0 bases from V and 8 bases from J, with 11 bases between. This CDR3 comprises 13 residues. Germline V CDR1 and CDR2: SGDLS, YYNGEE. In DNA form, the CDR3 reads TGTGCCAGCAGCGTAGCTCGAGGGACGGAAGCTTTCTTT. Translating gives CASSVARGTEAFF.

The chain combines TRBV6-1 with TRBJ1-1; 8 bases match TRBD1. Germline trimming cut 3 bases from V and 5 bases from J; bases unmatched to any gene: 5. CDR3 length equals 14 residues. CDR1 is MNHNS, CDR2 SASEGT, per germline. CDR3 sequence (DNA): TGTGCCAGCAGTGACCAGGGGGCGATGACTGAAGCTTTCTTT. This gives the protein CASSDQGAMTEAFF.

The CDR3 nucleotides read TGCGCCAGCAGCTACAGACCGAACACCGGGGAGCTGTTTTTT. Amino acids: CASSYRPNTGELFF. J is TRBJ2-2 and V is TRBV4-3; D is ambiguous. Germline values: CDR1 LGHNA, CDR2 YSLEER. Trimming removed 5 bases from V and 0 bases from J, with 7 bases in between. This CDR3 has 14 amino acids.

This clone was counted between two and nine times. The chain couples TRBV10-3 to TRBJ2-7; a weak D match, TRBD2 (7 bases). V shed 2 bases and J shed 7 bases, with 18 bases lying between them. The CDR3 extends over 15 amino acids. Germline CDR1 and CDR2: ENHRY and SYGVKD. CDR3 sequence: CAISEVGGGLTEQYF. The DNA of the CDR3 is TGTGCCATCAGTGAGGTGGGCGGGGGCTTAACGGAGCAGTACTTC.

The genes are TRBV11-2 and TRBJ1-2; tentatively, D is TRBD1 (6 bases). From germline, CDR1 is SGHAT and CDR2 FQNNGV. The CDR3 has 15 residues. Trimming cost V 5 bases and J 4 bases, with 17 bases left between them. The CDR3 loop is CASSHRTATGYGYTF. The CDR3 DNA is TGTGCCAGCAGCCACAGGACAGCCACTGGCTATGGCTACACCTTC.

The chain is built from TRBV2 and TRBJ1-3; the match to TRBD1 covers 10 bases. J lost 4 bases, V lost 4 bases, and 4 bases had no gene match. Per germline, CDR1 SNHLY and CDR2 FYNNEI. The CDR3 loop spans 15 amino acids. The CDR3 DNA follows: TGTGCCAGCAGTGGGGACAGGGGTTCCGGAAACACCATATATTTT. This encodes CASSGDRGSGNTIYF. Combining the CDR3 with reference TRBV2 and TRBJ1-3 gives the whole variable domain EPEVTQTPSHQVTQMGQEVILRCVPISNHLYFYWYRQILGQKVEFLVSFYNNEISEKSEIFDDQFSVERPDGSNFTLKIRSTKLEDSAMYFCASSGDRGSGNTIYFGEGSWLTVV.

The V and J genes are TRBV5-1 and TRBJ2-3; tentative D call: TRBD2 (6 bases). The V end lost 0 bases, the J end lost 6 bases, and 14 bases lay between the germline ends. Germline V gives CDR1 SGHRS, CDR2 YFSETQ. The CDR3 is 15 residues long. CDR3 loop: CASSLAGVWTDTQYF. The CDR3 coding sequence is TGCGCCAGCAGCTTGGCGGGGGTCTGGACGGATACGCAGTATTTT.

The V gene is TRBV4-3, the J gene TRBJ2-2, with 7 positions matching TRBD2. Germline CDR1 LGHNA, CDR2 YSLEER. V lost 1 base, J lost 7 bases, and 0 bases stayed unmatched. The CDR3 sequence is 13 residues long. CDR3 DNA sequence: TGCGCCAGCAGCCAAGCGGGAGGCGGGGAGCTGTTTTTT. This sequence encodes CASSQAGGGELFF.

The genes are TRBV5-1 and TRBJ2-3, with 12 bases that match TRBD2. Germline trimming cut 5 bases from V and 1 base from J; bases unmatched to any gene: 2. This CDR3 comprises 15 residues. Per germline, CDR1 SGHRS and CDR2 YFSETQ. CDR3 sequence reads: CASSRLAGGTDTQYF. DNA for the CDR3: TGCGCCAGCAGTCGACTAGCGGGGGGCACAGATACGCAGTATTTT.

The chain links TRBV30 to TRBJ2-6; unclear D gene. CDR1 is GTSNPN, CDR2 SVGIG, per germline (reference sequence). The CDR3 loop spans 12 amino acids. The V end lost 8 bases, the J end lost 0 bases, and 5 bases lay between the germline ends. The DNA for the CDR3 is TGTGCCCGGAACTCTGGGGCCAACGTCCTGACTTTC. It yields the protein CARNSGANVLTF.

DNA of the CDR3: TGCAGCTATTCTGACAGGAACTCCTATGGCTACACCTTC. Amino acid sequence: CSYSDRNSYGYTF. The chain has TRBV29-1 and TRBJ1-2, with D perhaps TRBD1 (6 bases). Trimming took off 8 bases at V and 4 bases at J, with 17 bases between the two ends. Germline values: CDR1 SQVTM, CDR2 ANQGSEA. The CDR3 contains 13 residues.

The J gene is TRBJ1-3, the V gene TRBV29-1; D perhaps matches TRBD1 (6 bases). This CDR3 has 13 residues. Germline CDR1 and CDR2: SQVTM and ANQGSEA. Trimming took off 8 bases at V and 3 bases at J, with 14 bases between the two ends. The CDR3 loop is CSTGGAVGNTIYF. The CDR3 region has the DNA TGCAGCACGGGGGGCGCGGTTGGAAACACCATATATTTT. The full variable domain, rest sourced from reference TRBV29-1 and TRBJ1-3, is SAVISQKPSRDICQRGTSLTIQCQVDSQVTMMFWYRQQPGQSLTLIATANQGSEATYESGFVIDKFPISRPNLTFSTLTVSNMSPEDSSIYLCSTGGAVGNTIYFGEGSWLTVV.

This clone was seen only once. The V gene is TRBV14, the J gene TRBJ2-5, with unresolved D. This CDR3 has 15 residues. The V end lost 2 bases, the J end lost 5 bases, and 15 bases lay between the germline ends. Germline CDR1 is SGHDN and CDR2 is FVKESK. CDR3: CASSQNLQPRETQYF. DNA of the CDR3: TGTGCCAGCAGCCAAAACCTCCAGCCGAGGGAGACCCAGTACTTC.

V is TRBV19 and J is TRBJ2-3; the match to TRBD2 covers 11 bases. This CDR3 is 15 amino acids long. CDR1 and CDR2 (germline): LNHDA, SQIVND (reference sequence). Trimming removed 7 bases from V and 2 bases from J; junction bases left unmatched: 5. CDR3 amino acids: CASNPSGGPTDTQYF. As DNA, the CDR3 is TGTGCCAGTAACCCTAGCGGGGGGCCCACAGATACGCAGTATTTT.

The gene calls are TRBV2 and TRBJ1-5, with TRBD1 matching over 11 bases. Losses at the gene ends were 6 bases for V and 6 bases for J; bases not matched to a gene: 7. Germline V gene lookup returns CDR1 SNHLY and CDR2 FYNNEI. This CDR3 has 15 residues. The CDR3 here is CASRGQGARGQPQHF. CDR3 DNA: TGTGCCAGCAGAGGACAGGGGGCGCGGGGTCAGCCCCAGCATTTT. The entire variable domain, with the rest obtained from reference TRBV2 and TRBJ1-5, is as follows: EPEVTQTPSHQVTQMGQEVILRCVPISNHLYFYWYRQILGQKVEFLVSFYNNEISEKSEIFDDQFSVERPDGSNFTLKIRSTKLEDSAMYFCASRGQGARGQPQHFGDGTRLSIL.

The CDR3 protein is CASSLGYYEQYF. The CDR3 DNA reads as TGTGCCAGCAGCTTAGGTTACTACGAGCAGTACTTC. V usage is TRBV11-2 and J usage is TRBJ2-7; D uncertain. The ends were cut back, 1 base at V and 3 bases at J, with 4 bases in the middle. CDR1 and CDR2 (germline): SGHAT, FQNNGV. CDR3 size: 12 residues.

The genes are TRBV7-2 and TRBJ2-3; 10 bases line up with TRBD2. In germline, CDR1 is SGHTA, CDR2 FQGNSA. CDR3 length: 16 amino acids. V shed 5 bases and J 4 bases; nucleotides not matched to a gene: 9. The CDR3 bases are TGTGCCAGCAGCCGTCAACCAACTAGCGGGGCAGATACGCAGTATTTT. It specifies CASSRQPTSGADTQYF.

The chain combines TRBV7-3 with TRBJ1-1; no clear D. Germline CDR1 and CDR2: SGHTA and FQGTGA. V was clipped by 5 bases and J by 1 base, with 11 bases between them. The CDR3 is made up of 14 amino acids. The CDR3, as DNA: TGTGCCAGCAGCCTGCAGAGGGCGAACACTGAAGCTTTCTTT. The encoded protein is CASSLQRANTEAFF. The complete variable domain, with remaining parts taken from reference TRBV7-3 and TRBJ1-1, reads GAGVSQTPSNKVTEKGKYVELRCDPISGHTALYWYRQSLGQGPEFLIYFQGTGAADDSGLPNDRFFAVRPEGSVSTLKIQRTERGDSAVYLCASSLQRANTEAFFGQGTRLTVV.

This CDR3 is CASSFPGQDNEQFF. The CDR3 region has the DNA TGTGCCAGCAGCTTCCCGGGACAGGACAATGAGCAGTTCTTC. The chain has TRBV7-8 and TRBJ2-1; 8 positions agree with TRBD1. Germline CDR1 reads SGHVS; CDR2 reads FQNEAQ. The CDR3 length is 14 residues. Trimming cost V 3 bases and J 5 bases; bases outside gene matches: 3.

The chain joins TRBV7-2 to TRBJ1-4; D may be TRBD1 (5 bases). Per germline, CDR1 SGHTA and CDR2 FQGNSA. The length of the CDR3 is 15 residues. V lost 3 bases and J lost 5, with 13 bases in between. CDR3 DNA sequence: TGTGCCAGCAGCTTTGGGACGGGGATGAATGAAAAACTGTTTTTT. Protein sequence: CASSFGTGMNEKLFF.

The CDR3 loop reads CASSLKDRKTDTQYF. The CDR3 DNA sequence: TGTGCCAGCAGCTTAAAGGACAGGAAGACAGATACGCAGTATTTT. The chain combines TRBV11-1 with TRBJ2-3; TRBD1 matches 7 bases. V trimming: 2 bases; J trimming: 3 bases; junction bases outside the gene matches: 5. CDR1 and CDR2 from the germline V gene are SGHAT and FQDESV (reference sequence). The CDR3 length is 15 residues.